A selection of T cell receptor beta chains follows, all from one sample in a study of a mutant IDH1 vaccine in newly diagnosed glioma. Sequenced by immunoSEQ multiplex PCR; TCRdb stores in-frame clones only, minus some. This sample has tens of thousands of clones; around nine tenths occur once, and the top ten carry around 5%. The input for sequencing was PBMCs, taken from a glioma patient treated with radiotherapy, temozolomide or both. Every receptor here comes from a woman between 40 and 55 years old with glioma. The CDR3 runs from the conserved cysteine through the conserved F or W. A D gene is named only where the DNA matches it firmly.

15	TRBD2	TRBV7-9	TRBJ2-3	CASSLPGGAIDTQYF	TGTGCCAGCAGCTTGCCCGGGGGGGCTATAGATACGCAGTATTTT
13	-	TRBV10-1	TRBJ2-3	CASSERATDTQYF	TGCGCCAGCAGTGAGAGGGCCACAGATACGCAGTATTTT
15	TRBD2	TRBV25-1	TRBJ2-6	CASREAGAGANVLTF	TGTGCCAGCAGGGAAGCGGGAGCTGGGGCCAACGTCCTGACTTTC
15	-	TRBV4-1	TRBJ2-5	CASSQIFRGRGTQYF	TGCGCCAGCAGCCAAATATTCCGGGGGCGGGGGACCCAGTACTTC
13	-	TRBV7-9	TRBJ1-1	CASSASGQVRAFF	TGTGCCAGCAGCGCGAGTGGTCAGGTTCGAGCTTTCTTT
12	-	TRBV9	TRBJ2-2	CASSRNTGELFF	TGTGCCAGCAGCAGAAACACCGGGGAGCTGTTTTTT
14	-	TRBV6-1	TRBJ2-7	CASSSVRAPDEQYF	TGTGCCAGCAGCTCCGTTAGGGCTCCGGACGAGCAGTACTTC
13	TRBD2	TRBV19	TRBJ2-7	CASKASGTYEQYF	TGTGCCAGTAAGGCTAGCGGGACCTACGAGCAGTACTTC
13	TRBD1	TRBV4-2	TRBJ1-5	CASSDRVWQPQHF	TGTGCCAGCAGCGACAGGGTATGGCAGCCCCAGCATTTT
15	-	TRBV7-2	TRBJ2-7	CASSLAGSGSYEQYF	TGTGCCAGCAGCTTAGCGGGTAGCGGAAGTTACGAGCAGTACTTC